The 17 T cell receptor beta chains listed next were all sequenced from one sample in a study of vaccination effects on CD4 cells after COVID-19. TCRdb's table, derived via immunoSEQ multiplex PCR, lists solely in-frame clones and lacks some. This table has 45,000 to 50,000 clones, around 63% appearing once. Antigen specificity for these receptors is unknown. Cultured cells yielded isolated CD4+ T cells after 10 to 11 days. Sequencing used CD4+ T cells from PBMCs cultured without peptide, obtained before COVID-19 vaccination. These receptors were collected from a human donor who received a COVID-19 vaccine.

The genes are TRBV29-1 and TRBJ2-5, with 7 nucleotides matching TRBD1. This CDR3 has 13 residues. Germline lookup yields CDR1 SQVTM and CDR2 ANQGSEA. Trimming cost V 4 bases and J 5 bases; bases outside gene matches: 7. CDR3 DNA: TGCAGCGTTGTGAAGGGGGCCTCGGAGACCCAGTACTTC. It encodes CSVVKGASETQYF.

The CDR3 DNA sequence: TGTGCCAGCACCGGACGCCCCGGCAGGGGATATGGCTACACCTTC. Translating it yields CASTGRPGRGYGYTF. The chain combines TRBV6-5 with TRBJ1-2; a possible D gene is TRBD1 (6 bases). The germline V and J ends were trimmed by 7 bases and 5 bases, with 20 bases remaining between them. Germline lookup yields CDR1 MNHEY and CDR2 SVGAGI. The CDR3 is 15 amino acids.

The chain joins TRBV20-1 to TRBJ2-7; 7 positions match TRBD2. V shed 3 bases and J 5 bases; nucleotides not matched to a gene: 10. The CDR3 runs to 14 residues. Germline lookup yields CDR1 DFQATT and CDR2 SNEGSKA (reference sequence). The CDR3 sequence is CSASEAGRSHEQYF. CDR3 sequence (DNA): TGCAGTGCTAGTGAAGCGGGAAGGTCCCACGAGCAGTACTTC.

This clone has more than one count but fewer than ten. This sequence joins TRBV3-1 (or the pseudogene TRBV3-2) and TRBJ1-2; D might be TRBD1 (5 bases). The germline gives CDR1 LGHDT, CDR2 YNNKEL (reference sequence). The V end was cut by 6 bases, the J end by 5 bases, with 28 bases between. This CDR3 region has 18 residues. CDR3 in amino acids: CASSPGPLSTGLRYGYTF. CDR3 bases: TGTGCCAGCAGTCCAGGGCCCCTGTCGACCGGACTTAGGTATGGCTACACCTTC.

The rearrangement joins TRBV10-3 to TRBJ1-1; D is possibly TRBD1 (5 bases). The germline CDR1 and CDR2 sequences are ENHRY and SYGVKD. The V gene lost 5 bases and the J gene lost 2 bases, with 9 bases spanning the gap. The CDR3 covers 13 residues. CDR3 coding DNA: TGTGCCATCAGTCCGGGGGTTAACACTGAAGCTTTCTTT. It is translated as CAISPGVNTEAFF.

Comment on this clone: Compared with germline, one end of the junction differs, possibly owing to a read error. V and J are TRBV12-3 or TRBV12-4 and TRBJ2-7; 10 bases line up with TRBD2. CDR3 length equals 13 residues. CDR3 loop: CASSVAGGYEQYF. For the CDR3, the DNA is TGTGCCAGCAGTGTAGCGGGGGGCTACGAGCAGTACTTC.

The chain employs TRBV2 and TRBJ2-6, with a tentative D call TRBD1 (6 bases). V lost 3 bases, J lost 0 bases, and 12 bases lay in between. Germline assignment: CDR1 SNHLY and CDR2 FYNNEI. This CDR3 region has 17 residues. The DNA of the CDR3 is TGTGCCAGCAGTGATCGGGACACCCGCTCTGGGGCCAACGTCCTGACTTTC. It yields the protein CASSDRDTRSGANVLTF.

The CDR3 protein is CAWVLRDRVSNTEAFF. DNA of the CDR3: TGTGCCTGGGTCCTCCGGGACAGGGTATCGAACACTGAAGCTTTCTTT. The chain couples TRBV30 to TRBJ1-1; 9 bases are a match to TRBD1. V was pared by 5 bases and J by 1 base, with 11 bases of the junction left unmatched. The CDR3 runs to 16 residues. Germline lookup yields CDR1 GTSNPN and CDR2 SVGIG (reference sequence).

The rearrangement joins TRBV2 to TRBJ1-6; D may be TRBD1 (5 bases). Germline values: CDR1 SNHLY, CDR2 FYNNEI. Trimming cost V 7 bases and J 10 bases, with 14 bases left between them. The CDR3 covers 13 residues. The CDR3 DNA reads as TGTGCCAGCATGGCAGGGCTTGGGTCACCCCTCCACTTT. Amino acids: CASMAGLGSPLHF. The whole variable domain, filled in from reference TRBV2 and TRBJ1-6, reads EPEVTQTPSHQVTQMGQEVILRCVPISNHLYFYWYRQILGQKVEFLVSFYNNEISEKSEIFDDQFSVERPDGSNFTLKIRSTKLEDSAMYFCASMAGLGSPLHFGNGTRLTVT.

The J gene is TRBJ1-1, the V gene TRBV3-1 (or the pseudogene TRBV3-2); D is possibly TRBD1 (5 bases). Looked up from germline, CDR1 is LGHDT and CDR2 is YNNKEL (reference sequence). The ends were cut back, 1 base at V and 1 base at J, with 13 bases in the middle. The CDR3 runs 16 residues. The CDR3 sequence: CASSQVLGRGNTEAFF. The CDR3 nucleotides read TGTGCCAGCAGCCAAGTCCTCGGGAGGGGGAACACTGAAGCTTTCTTT.

The gene calls are TRBV3-1 (or the pseudogene TRBV3-2) and TRBJ1-1; no clear D gene. Germline V gene sequence: CDR1 LGHDT, CDR2 YNNKEL (reference sequence). V gave up 0 bases and J gave up 1 base, with 6 bases separating them. This CDR3 spans 14 amino acids. The CDR3 is CASSQDWGNTEAFF. The CDR3, as DNA: TGTGCCAGCAGCCAAGATTGGGGGAACACTGAAGCTTTCTTT.

The chain links TRBV5-8 to TRBJ1-4; 9 bases map to TRBD1. Looked up from germline, CDR1 is SGHTS and CDR2 is YDEGEE. The V segment lost 5 bases and the J segment 6 bases; nucleotides outside the gene matches: 8. The CDR3 length is 15 residues. CDR3 sequence (DNA): TGTGCCAGCAGTTTTAAGGGACAGGGACATGAAAAACTGTTTTTT. Protein: CASSFKGQGHEKLFF.

CDR3 sequence (DNA): TGTGCCGCACGATCCGGGGGGGCATCTAACTATGGCTACACCTTC. Protein sequence: CAARSGGASNYGYTF. The chain has TRBV15 and TRBJ1-2, with D perhaps matching TRBD1 (6 bases). The CDR3 loop spans 15 amino acids. Germline V gives CDR1 LNHNV, CDR2 YYDKDF (reference sequence). V was clipped by 11 bases and J by 0 bases, with 19 bases between them.

The chain carries TRBV24-1 and TRBJ1-2, with a weak D call TRBD1 (6 bases). This CDR3 has 12 amino acids. V lost 10 bases, J lost 7 bases, and 15 bases lay in between. Germline V lookup: CDR1 KGHDR, CDR2 SFDVKD. The CDR3 sequence: CATGDTTGGYTF. The CDR3, as DNA: TGTGCCACAGGGGACACCACGGGTGGCTACACCTTC.

The CDR3 region is CASSYKGFPTGELFF. DNA of the CDR3: TGTGCCAGCAGTTACAAAGGCTTTCCCACCGGGGAGCTGTTTTTT. This sequence joins TRBV6-5 and TRBJ2-2, with D hard to call. The CDR3 extends over 15 amino acids. Germline V gene sequence: CDR1 MNHEY, CDR2 SVGAGI. V shed 2 bases and J shed 4 bases, with 11 bases lying between them.

The chain couples TRBV6-2 or TRBV6-3 to TRBJ2-5; 8 bases are shared with TRBD2. The V and J ends lost 5 bases and 1 base, in that order; junction bases with no gene match: 6. The CDR3 loop spans 15 amino acids. Germline values: CDR1 MNHEY, CDR2 SVGEGT. In DNA, the CDR3 is TGTGCCAGCAGTCGGGGGGGGACATTCCAAGAGACCCAGTACTTC. It specifies CASSRGGTFQETQYF.

The chain employs TRBV27 and TRBJ1-2, with a possible D match to TRBD1 (6 bases). Per germline, CDR1 MNHEY and CDR2 SMNVEV (reference sequence). V was cut by 5 bases and J by 8 bases, with 21 bases left in between. The CDR3 runs 15 residues. The CDR3 region has the DNA TGTGCCAGCAGTCACCTCAAGCAGGGGCCTTCCGGCTACACCTTC. Protein product: CASSHLKQGPSGYTF.